The rows below give T cell receptor beta chains drawn from one sample of a study of CD8+ T cells in alopecia areata. Libraries were prepared by immunoSEQ multiplex PCR; TCRdb keeps only in-frame clonotypes and omits some of them. The sample has over 200,000 clones, roughly 64% seen once. Sample: CD4+ T cells sorted from blood, taken at week 4, from a patient treated with tofacitinib. All receptors derive from a human donor with alopecia areata. Both conserved end residues are part of each CDR3. The D gene is left open where the match is weak. The size entry is marked missing in some rows and otherwise reads once, few, many or a size class.

- TRBJ2-5 - 15 TRBV27 CASSPTHPFSETQYF TGTGCCAGCAGTCCTACCCACCCGTTCTCAGAGACCCAGTACTTC
- TRBJ1-2 - 16 TRBV5-6 CASSSYRRGSNYGYTF TGTGCCAGCAGCTCCTACCGCCGCGGGTCCAACTATGGCTACACCTTC
- TRBJ2-5 - 14 TRBV27 CASSSRGEGETQYF TGTGCCAGCAGTAGTAGGGGAGAAGGGGAGACCCAGTACTTC
few TRBJ1-2 - 12 TRBV5-4 CASRGANYGYTF TGTGCCAGCAGAGGGGCTAACTATGGCTACACCTTC
few TRBJ1-3 TRBD1 15 TRBV27 CASSPWTGTGNTIYF TGTGCCAGCAGTCCATGGACAGGGACTGGAAACACCATATATTTT
- TRBJ1-2 - 16 TRBV5-1 CASSLGQARVDGGYTF TGCGCCAGCAGCTTGGGCCAGGCCAGGGTTGACGGAGGCTACACCTTC
few TRBJ2-7 TRBD1 16 TRBV11-2 CASSYSGGVSSYEQYF TGTGCCAGCAGCTACTCAGGGGGAGTGAGCTCCTACGAGCAGTACTTC
- TRBJ1-1 - 14 TRBV7-3 CASSAGVLRAEAFF TGTGCCAGCAGCGCTGGGGTTTTGAGGGCTGAAGCTTTCTTT
- TRBJ1-1 - 13 TRBV28 CTSSFSGDPEAFF TGTACCAGCAGTTTTTCAGGGGACCCTGAAGCTTTCTTT
- TRBJ2-6 - 15 TRBV7-2 CASSQQGSGANVLTF TGTGCCAGCAGCCAACAGGGCTCTGGGGCCAACGTCCTGACTTTC
few TRBJ2-1 - 17 TRBV5-6 CASSIAARGGRYNEQFF TGTGCCAGCAGCATAGCAGCCAGGGGTGGTCGCTACAATGAGCAGTTCTTC
- TRBJ1-6 TRBD1 15 TRBV6-5 CASTRTGLSSSPLHF TGTGCCAGCACCAGGACAGGGTTGAGCAGTTCACCCCTCCACTTT
few TRBJ2-1 TRBD2 18 TRBV30 CAWSVGKVSGGSGKAQFF TGTGCCTGGAGTGTAGGAAAGGTTAGCGGGGGCTCAGGGAAGGCGCAGTTCTTC
- TRBJ1-2 - 16 TRBV2 CASSEVHGGRKDGYTF TGTGCCAGCAGTGAAGTTCATGGGGGGCGGAAGGATGGCTACACCTTC
- TRBJ1-2 TRBD1 13 TRBV30 CAWTTGGVYGYTF TGTGCCTGGACTACAGGGGGCGTCTATGGCTACACCTTC
few TRBJ2-7 - 13 TRBV29-1 CSVGSDSSREQYF TGCAGCGTTGGAAGCGACAGTTCCCGCGAGCAGTACTTC
few TRBJ1-1 - 14 TRBV19 CASSMVLAGTEAFF TGTGCCAGTAGTATGGTCCTCGCGGGGACTGAAGCTTTCTTT
few TRBJ2-5 - 11 TRBV5-6 CASSAQETQYF TGTGCCAGCAGCGCTCAAGAGACCCAGTACTTC
- TRBJ2-7 - 13 TRBV13 CASSPFRRYEQYF TGTGCCAGCAGCCCATTCCGCCGATACGAGCAGTACTTC
few TRBJ2-1 - 14 TRBV5-6 CASSFPSSYNEQFF TGTGCCAGCAGCTTTCCCAGCTCCTACAATGAGCAGTTCTTC
few TRBJ1-1 TRBD1 16 TRBV5-4 CASSSPLRGREGEAFF TGTGCCAGCAGCTCGCCGTTGAGGGGGCGCGAAGGTGAAGCTTTCTTT
- TRBJ2-1 TRBD1 15 TRBV12-5 CASGLGQGSYNEQFF TGTGCTAGTGGTCTTGGACAGGGATCCTACAATGAGCAGTTCTTC
- TRBJ1-1 - 12 TRBV2 CASSLRNTEAFF TGTGCCAGCAGTCTGCGGAACACTGAAGCTTTCTTT
- TRBJ1-1 - 13 TRBV5-1 CASSVTGNTEAFF TGCGCCAGCAGCGTGACAGGAAACACTGAAGCTTTCTTT
few TRBJ2-6 - 17 TRBV7-2 CASSPGQLDSGANVLTF TGTGCCAGCAGCCCAGGACAGCTAGACTCTGGGGCCAACGTCCTGACTTTC
- TRBJ1-2 - 12 TRBV30 CAWRGVNYGYTF TGTGCCTGGAGAGGGGTTAACTATGGCTACACCTTC
few TRBJ2-1 TRBD1 13 TRBV28 CASRTGGYNEQFF TGTGCCAGCAGAACAGGGGGATACAATGAGCAGTTCTTC
few TRBJ2-1 TRBD2 16 TRBV7-2 CASSPRTSGIDNEQFF TGTGCCAGCAGCCCCCGGACTAGCGGGATCGACAATGAGCAGTTCTTC
- TRBJ2-3 - 13 TRBV30 CAWSVNTQDTQYF TGTGCCTGGAGTGTCAATACACAAGATACGCAGTATTTT
once TRBJ2-1 - 15 TRBV9 CASSSPGTVYNEQFF TGTGCCAGCAGCTCCCCCGGGACCGTCTACAATGAGCAGTTCTTC
- TRBJ1-4 - 12 TRBV7-8 CASRGLNEKLFF TGTGCCAGCAGGGGCCTTAATGAAAAACTGTTTTTT
- TRBJ1-5 - 14 TRBV15 CATSRDVGRQPQHF TGTGCCACCAGCAGAGATGTTGGGAGGCAGCCCCAGCATTTT
once TRBJ1-3 - 16 TRBV4-3 CASSRASGGAGNTIYF TGCGCCAGCAGCCGGGCCTCGGGGGGTGCTGGAAACACCATATATTTT
once TRBJ2-1 - 15 TRBV13 CASSLGTLSYNEQFF TGTGCCAGCAGCTTAGGTACTCTTTCCTACAATGAGCAGTTCTTC
- TRBJ2-7 TRBD1 14 TRBV2 CASSVGDRIYEQYF TGTGCCAGCAGTGTAGGGGACAGAATCTACGAGCAGTACTTC
- TRBJ2-1 - 14 TRBV4-1 CASSQERTYNEQFF TGCGCCAGCAGCCAAGAACGCACTTACAATGAGCAGTTCTTC
- TRBJ1-1 - 14 TRBV5-1 CASSAGQSNTEAFF TGCGCCAGCAGCGCAGGACAGTCGAACACTGAAGCTTTCTTT
- TRBJ1-3 TRBD1 17 TRBV25-1 CASSPTPGQGSGNTIYF TGTGCCAGCAGTCCCACACCCGGACAGGGATCTGGAAACACCATATATTTT
- TRBJ1-4 - 15 TRBV25-1 CASSESASPNEKLFF TGTGCCAGCAGTGAATCGGCCAGCCCTAATGAAAAACTGTTTTTT
- TRBJ1-1 TRBD1 13 TRBV25-1 CASRRQGADEAFF TGTGCCAGCAGACGACAGGGGGCGGACGAAGCTTTCTTT
- TRBJ1-1 - 13 TRBV30 CAWRTGGNTEAFF TGTGCCTGGAGGACAGGTGGGAACACTGAAGCTTTCTTT
few TRBJ2-5 - 14 TRBV15 CATSRRGGGETQYF TGTGCCACCAGCCGACGAGGGGGGGGAGAGACCCAGTACTTC
few TRBJ2-3 TRBD2 16 TRBV11-2 CASSFPSGGAGDTQYF TGTGCCAGCAGCTTCCCTAGCGGGGGGGCGGGAGATACGCAGTATTTT
- TRBJ2-7 TRBD1 15 TRBV15 CATSRWDRASYEQYF TGTGCCACCAGCAGGTGGGACAGGGCATCCTACGAGCAGTACTTC
few TRBJ1-5 - 13 TRBV10-3 CAISGEGFQPQHF TGTGCCATCAGTGGGGAGGGATTTCAGCCCCAGCATTTT
- TRBJ2-7 TRBD2 14 TRBV7-2 CASSPGGPPYEQYF TGTGCCAGCAGCCCGGGGGGGCCACCCTACGAGCAGTACTTC
- TRBJ2-4 - 15 TRBV7-2 CASSPSGAGLNIQYF TGTGCCAGCAGCCCGTCTGGGGCGGGTCTAAACATTCAGTACTTC
once TRBJ1-5 - 15 TRBV23-1 CASSQGRTGNQPQHF TGCGCCAGCAGTCAAGGGAGAACGGGCAATCAGCCCCAGCATTTT
- TRBJ1-5 - 13 TRBV30 CAWSVIADQPQHF TGTGCCTGGAGTGTAATAGCGGATCAGCCCCAGCATTTT
once TRBJ1-2 - 14 TRBV18 CASSPNRDNYGYTF TGTGCCAGCTCACCGAACCGGGACAACTATGGCTACACCTTC
- TRBJ2-7 - 11 TRBV25-1 CASSRAYEQYF TGTGCCAGCTCACGGGCCTACGAGCAGTACTTC
once TRBJ2-2 - 12 TRBV5-1 CASSLVIGELFF TGCGCCAGCAGCTTGGTAATCGGGGAGCTGTTTTTT
- TRBJ2-4 - 15 TRBV5-6 CASSETGLAKNIQYF TGTGCCAGCAGCGAGACAGGACTAGCCAAAAACATTCAGTACTTC